A selection of T cell receptor beta chains follows, all from one sample in a study of T-cell reconstitution after alpha-beta-depleted transplantation in children. A single record per CDR3 protein comes from TCRdb applying MiXCR to the PCR reads. The sample has approximately 210,000 distinct CDR3 sequences, around a sixth seen once. This sample comprised PBMCs, mostly from graft donor cells, obtained 360 days after TCRalphabeta/CD19-depleted stem cell transplant. Source of these receptors: a male patient between 2 and 15 years old who had a stem cell transplant for acute lymphoblastic leukemia, so the T cells may come from the graft donor. Both conserved end residues are part of each CDR3. The D gene is left open where the match is weak. A row's size may be missing; if present it is once, few, many or a size class.

TRBJ1-6 | few | TRBV4-3 | TRBD1 | TGCGCCAGCAGCCAAGGCCCCGACAGGGTTCATTCACCCCTCCACTTT | CASSQGPDRVHSPLHF
TRBJ1-1 | . | TRBV15 | . | TGTGCCACCAGCAGAGATAGGGGCCTACAGGGACCAGGCACTGAAGCTTTCTTT | CATSRDRGLQGPGTEAFF
TRBJ2-5 | . | TRBV29-1 | TRBD1 | TGCAGCTATCAGACAGGGTCGGAGACCCAGTACTTC | CSYQTGSETQYF
TRBJ2-7 | . | TRBV2 | TRBD1 | TGTGCCTACCGACGAGGACAGGGAGGTTACGAGCAGTACTTC | CAYRRGQGGYEQYF
TRBJ2-7 | many | TRBV4-3 | . | TGCGCCAGCAGCCAACAGGGGGGGGCCTACGAGCAGTACTTC | CASSQQGGAYEQYF
TRBJ1-5 | few | TRBV6-5 | . | TGTGCCAGCAGTTACTCGAAACAGGGCTTTCAGCCCCAGCATTTT | CASSYSKQGFQPQHF
TRBJ2-3 | few | TRBV13 | TRBD1 | TGTGCCAGCAGCGGACCCGGGACAGGGACAGATACGCAGTATTTT | CASSGPGTGTDTQYF
TRBJ2-5 | . | TRBV7-9 | . | TGTGCCAGCAGCGACCAGTACTTC | CASSDQYF
TRBJ2-1 | . | TRBV25-1 | . | TGTGCCAGCAGTGACGGGCCCCTGTACAATGAGCAGTTCTTC | CASSDGPLYNEQFF
TRBJ1-6 | few | TRBV15 | TRBD1 | TGTGCCACCAGCCAGGGGGCACTGGGTTCACCCCTCCACTTT | CATSQGALGSPLHF
TRBJ1-5 | many | TRBV10-1 | . | TGCGCCAGCAGGGTATCTGGCGTCCAGCCCCAGCATTTT | CASRVSGVQPQHF
TRBJ2-1 | few | TRBV7-8 | TRBD2 | TGTGCCAGCAGCCAAACCCCTAGCGGGGGTTTCAACCACAATGAGCAGTTCTTC | CASSQTPSGGFNHNEQFF
TRBJ2-7 | few | TRBV15 | TRBD1 | TGTGCCACCAGCCCCCGGACAGGGGTATCCTACGAGCAGTACTTC | CATSPRTGVSYEQYF
TRBJ1-4 | . | TRBV5-1 | TRBD1 | TGCGCCAGCAGCTACAGGGACAGGGAACATGAAAAACTGTTTTTT | CASSYRDREHEKLFF
TRBJ1-1 | few | TRBV27 | . | TGTGCCAGCAGTTTGAGAGTTTGGACTGAAGCTTTCTTT | CASSLRVWTEAFF
TRBJ1-3 | many | TRBV10-3 | . | TGTGCCATCAGTGAGAAGGTCTCTGGAAACACCATATATTTT | CAISEKVSGNTIYF
TRBJ2-5 | many | TRBV20-1 | TRBD2 | TGCAGTTTTTTTCGGGGAGCGGGGGGGCAAGAGACCCAGTACTTC | CSFFRGAGGQETQYF
TRBJ1-3 | few | TRBV10-3 | TRBD1 | TGTGCCAGCTGGGACAGACAGATCTCTGGAAACACCATATATTTT | CASWDRQISGNTIYF
TRBJ2-2 | . | TRBV5-1 | TRBD2 | TGCGCCAGCCGAATAGCGGGGGGGCCTTTAAGGACCGGGGAGCTGTTTTTT | CASRIAGGPLRTGELFF
TRBJ2-3 | few | TRBV7-6 | TRBD2 | TGTGCCAGCAGCTTAGGGGGACTAGCGGGGGGAGATACGCAGTATTTT | CASSLGGLAGGDTQYF
TRBJ1-1 | few | TRBV9 | . | TGTGCCAGCAGCGTAGGCCGCAGGAACACTGAAGCTTTCTTT | CASSVGRRNTEAFF
TRBJ1-2 | . | TRBV12-3/TRBV12-4 | . | TGTGCCAGCAACGCACAGGAAGACGATGGCTACACCTTC | CASNAQEDDGYTF
TRBJ2-2 | . | TRBV10-3 | TRBD2 | TGTGCCATCACTAAGGGACTAGCGGGGGGGAACACCGGGGAGCTGTTTTTT | CAITKGLAGGNTGELFF
TRBJ2-3 | few | TRBV20-1 | . | TGCAGTGCTAGAGAGGGCCAGGGGTCCACAGATACGCAGTATTTT | CSAREGQGSTDTQYF
TRBJ2-7 | few | TRBV12-3/TRBV12-4 | . | TGTGCCAGCAGCCCCGGGCCCGAGCAGTACTTC | CASSPGPEQYF
TRBJ2-5 | . | TRBV20-1 | . | TGCAGTGCCATTATTCGCACTAGCAACCAAGAGACCCAGTACTTC | CSAIIRTSNQETQYF
TRBJ2-7 | . | TRBV4-1 | TRBD1 | TGCGCCAGCAGCCACGACCCGGGACAGACCTACGAGCAGTACTTC | CASSHDPGQTYEQYF
TRBJ2-1 | . | TRBV18 | . | TGTGCCAGCTCACCGAAAGTGACGGATCACAATGAGCAGTTCTTC | CASSPKVTDHNEQFF
TRBJ2-3 | few | TRBV11-2 | TRBD1 | TGTGCCAGCAGCTTAGATCTGGACAGGACAGATACGCAGTATTTT | CASSLDLDRTDTQYF
TRBJ2-4 | few | TRBV7-2 | TRBD2 | TGTGCCAGCAGCCCTGCTAGCGGGGGCCAGAACATTCAGTACTTC | CASSPASGGQNIQYF
TRBJ2-5 | few | TRBV3-1 | . | TGTGCCAGCAGCCAAGGGAGGGAAGAGACCCAGTACTTC | CASSQGREETQYF
TRBJ2-2 | . | TRBV2 | . | TGTGCCAGCCAATCGCAGGAGAGAAATTTGAACACCGGGGAGCTGTTTTTT | CASQSQERNLNTGELFF
TRBJ2-7 | . | TRBV11-2 | . | TGTGCCAGCAGACCCCAGCAGTACGAGCAGTACTTC | CASRPQQYEQYF
TRBJ1-5 | few | TRBV20-1 | . | TGCAGTGCTAGACCGGGGCGGGGCCGGCTACAGCCCCAGCATTTT | CSARPGRGRLQPQHF
TRBJ2-5 | few | TRBV28 | TRBD1 | TGTGCCAGCAGTTTATGCAGCCTAACACGAAGACCCGGGACAGGGGGCGCAGAGACCCAGTACTTC | CASSLCSLTRRPGTGGAETQYF
TRBJ1-2 | few | TRBV5-1 | . | TGCGCCAGCAGCTTGGGACAGCCTAACTATGGCTACACCTTC | CASSLGQPNYGYTF
TRBJ2-1 | few | TRBV10-3 | TRBD2 | TGTGCCATCAGTCGGACTAGCCGTTCATACAATGAGCAGTTCTTC | CAISRTSRSYNEQFF
TRBJ1-4 | . | TRBV7-8 | . | TGTGCCAGCAGCTTAGTTACGGGGGAAAAACTGTTTTTT | CASSLVTGEKLFF
TRBJ2-1 | few | TRBV7-2 | . | TGTGCCAGCAGCTTATGGGCTAGCAGGAATGAGCAGTTCTTC | CASSLWASRNEQFF
TRBJ2-2 | . | TRBV5-1 | TRBD2 | TGCGCCAGCAGCTTGGGACTAGCGGGGGGCCCGAACACCGGGGAGCTGTTTTTT | CASSLGLAGGPNTGELFF
TRBJ2-3 | . | TRBV5-1 | TRBD2 | TGCGCCAGCAGCTTGGAAACAGCGGGGGGGAGAGATACGCAGTATTTT | CASSLETAGGRDTQYF
TRBJ2-3 | . | TRBV12-3/TRBV12-4 | . | TGTGCCAGCAGTTCGAGGACGTGGGGGGCCACAGATACGCAGTATTTT | CASSSRTWGATDTQYF